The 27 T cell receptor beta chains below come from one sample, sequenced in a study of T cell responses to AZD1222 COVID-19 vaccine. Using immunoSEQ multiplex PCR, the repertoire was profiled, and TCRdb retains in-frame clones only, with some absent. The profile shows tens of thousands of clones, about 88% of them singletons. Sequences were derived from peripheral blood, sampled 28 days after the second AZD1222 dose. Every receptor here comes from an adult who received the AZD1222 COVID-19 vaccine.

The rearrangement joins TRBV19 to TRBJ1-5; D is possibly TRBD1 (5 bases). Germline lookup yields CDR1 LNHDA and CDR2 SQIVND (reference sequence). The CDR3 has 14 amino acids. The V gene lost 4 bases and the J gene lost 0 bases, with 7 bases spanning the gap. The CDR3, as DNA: TGTGCCAGTAGTAAGGGGTTTAGCAATCAGCCCCAGCATTTT. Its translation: CASSKGFSNQPQHF.

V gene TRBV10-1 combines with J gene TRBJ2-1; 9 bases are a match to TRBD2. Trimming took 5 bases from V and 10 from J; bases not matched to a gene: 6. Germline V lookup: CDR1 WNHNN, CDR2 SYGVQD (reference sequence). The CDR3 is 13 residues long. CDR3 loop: CASSSGLASEQFF. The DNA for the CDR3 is TGCGCCAGCAGTTCCGGACTAGCGAGCGAGCAGTTCTTC.

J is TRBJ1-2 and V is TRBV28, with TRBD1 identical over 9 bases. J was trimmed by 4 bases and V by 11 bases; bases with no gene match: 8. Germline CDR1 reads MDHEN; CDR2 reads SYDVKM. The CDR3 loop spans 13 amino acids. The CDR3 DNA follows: TGTGCCGGCCAACAGGGGGCCGGCTATGGCTACACCTTC. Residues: CAGQQGAGYGYTF.

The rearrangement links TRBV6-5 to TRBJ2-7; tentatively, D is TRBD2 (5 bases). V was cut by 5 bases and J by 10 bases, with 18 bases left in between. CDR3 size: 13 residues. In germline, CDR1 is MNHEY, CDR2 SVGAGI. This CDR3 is CASSTSKRGFQYF. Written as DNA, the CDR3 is TGTGCCAGCAGTACCTCGAAGAGAGGGTTCCAGTACTTC.

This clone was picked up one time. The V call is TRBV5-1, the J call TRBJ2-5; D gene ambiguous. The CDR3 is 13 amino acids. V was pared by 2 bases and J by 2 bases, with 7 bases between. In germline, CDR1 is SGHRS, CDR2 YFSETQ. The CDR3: CASSFSTQETQYF. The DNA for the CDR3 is TGCGCCAGCAGCTTCTCGACACAAGAGACCCAGTACTTC.

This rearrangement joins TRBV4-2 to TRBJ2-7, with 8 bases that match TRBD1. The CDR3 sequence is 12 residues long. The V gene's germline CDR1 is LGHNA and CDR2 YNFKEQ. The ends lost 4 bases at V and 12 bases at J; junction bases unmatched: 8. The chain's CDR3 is CASSPTGDLVYF. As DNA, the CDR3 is TGTGCCAGCAGCCCGACAGGGGATTTGGTGTACTTC.

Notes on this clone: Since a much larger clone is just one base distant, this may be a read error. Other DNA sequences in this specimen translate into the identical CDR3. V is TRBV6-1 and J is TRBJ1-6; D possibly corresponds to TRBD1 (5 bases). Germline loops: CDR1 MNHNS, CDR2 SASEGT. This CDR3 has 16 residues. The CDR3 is CASSEDSGGGNSPLHF. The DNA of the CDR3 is TGCGCCAGCAGTGAAGATAGCGGGGGAGGCAATTCACCCCTCCACTTT.

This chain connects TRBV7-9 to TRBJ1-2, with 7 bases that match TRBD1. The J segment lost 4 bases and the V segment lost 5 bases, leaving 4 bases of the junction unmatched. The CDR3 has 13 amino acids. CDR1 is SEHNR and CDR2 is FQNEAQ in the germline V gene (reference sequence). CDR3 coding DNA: TGTGCCAGCAGCCAGGGACAGTTCTATGGCTACACCTTC. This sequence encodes CASSQGQFYGYTF.

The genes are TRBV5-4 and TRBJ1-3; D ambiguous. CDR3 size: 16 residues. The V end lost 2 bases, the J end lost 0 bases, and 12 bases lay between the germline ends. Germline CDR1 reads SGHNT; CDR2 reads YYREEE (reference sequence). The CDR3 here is CASSLFGVNSGNTIYF. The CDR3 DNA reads TGTGCCAGCAGCTTATTTGGAGTGAACTCTGGAAACACCATATATTTT. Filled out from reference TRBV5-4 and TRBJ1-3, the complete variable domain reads ETGVTQSPTHLIKTRGQQVTLRCSSQSGHNTVSWYQQALGQGPQFIFQYYREEENGRGNFPPRFSGLQFPNYSSELNVNALELDDSALYLCASSLFGVNSGNTIYFGEGSWLTVV.

The CDR3 DNA reads TGTGCCAGCAATAGGGCTAGTGAGGTCTATGGCTACACCTTC. This codes for CASNRASEVYGYTF. The chain combines TRBV27 with TRBJ1-2; the D is unclear. Looked up from germline, CDR1 is MNHEY and CDR2 is SMNVEV (reference sequence). The CDR3 sequence is 14 residues long. With 7 bases removed from V and 4 bases from J, the gap between germline ends came to 16 bases.

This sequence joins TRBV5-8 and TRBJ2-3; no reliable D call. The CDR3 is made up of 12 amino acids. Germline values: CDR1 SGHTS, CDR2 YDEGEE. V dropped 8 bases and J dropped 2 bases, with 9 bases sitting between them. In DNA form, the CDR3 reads TGTGCCAGTTTATACGACACAGATACGCAGTATTTT. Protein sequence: CASLYDTDTQYF. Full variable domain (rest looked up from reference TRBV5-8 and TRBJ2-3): EAGVTQSPTHLIKTRGQQATLRCSPISGHTSVYWYQQALGLGLQFLLWYDEGEERNRGNFPPRFSGRQFPNYSSELNVNALELEDSALYLCASLYDTDTQYFGPGTRLTVL.

The CDR3 here is CASRLGGRTQYF. DNA of the CDR3: TGTGCCAGCAGATTGGGGGGAAGGACCCAGTACTTC. This chain joins TRBV12-3 or TRBV12-4 and TRBJ2-5, with D possibly matching TRBD2 (6 bases). This CDR3 region has 12 residues. Trimming took off 6 bases at V and 7 bases at J, with 12 bases between the two ends.

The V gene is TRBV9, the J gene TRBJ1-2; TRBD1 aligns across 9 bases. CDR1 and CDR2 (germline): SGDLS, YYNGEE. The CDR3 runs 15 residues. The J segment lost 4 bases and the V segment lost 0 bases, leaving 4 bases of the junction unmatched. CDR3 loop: CASSVDGGQGYGYTF. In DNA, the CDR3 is TGTGCCAGCAGCGTAGACGGGGGACAGGGCTATGGCTACACCTTC. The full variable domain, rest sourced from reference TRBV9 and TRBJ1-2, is DSGVTQTPKHLITATGQRVTLRCSPRSGDLSVYWYQQSLDQGLQFLIQYYNGEERAKGNILERFSAQQFPDLHSELNLSSLELGDSALYFCASSVDGGQGYGYTFGSGTRLTVV.

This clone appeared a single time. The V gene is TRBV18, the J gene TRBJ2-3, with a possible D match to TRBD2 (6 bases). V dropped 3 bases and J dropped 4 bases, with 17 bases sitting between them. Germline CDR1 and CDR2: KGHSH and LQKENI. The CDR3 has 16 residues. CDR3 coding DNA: TGTGCCAGCTCACCGCTCTTACAGGCGGGGCCAGATACGCAGTATTTT. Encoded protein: CASSPLLQAGPDTQYF.

This chain's CDR3 is CATSRGGTGVGGNQPQHF. The DNA for the CDR3 is TGTGCCACCAGCAGAGGCGGGACAGGGGTTGGTGGCAATCAGCCCCAGCATTTT. V is TRBV15 and J is TRBJ1-5, with 10 bases identical to TRBD1. The CDR3 extends over 18 amino acids. Germline V gene data show CDR1 as LNHNV and CDR2 as YYDKDF (reference sequence). With 1 base clipped from V and 2 bases from J, the junction kept 8 bases outside the gene matches.

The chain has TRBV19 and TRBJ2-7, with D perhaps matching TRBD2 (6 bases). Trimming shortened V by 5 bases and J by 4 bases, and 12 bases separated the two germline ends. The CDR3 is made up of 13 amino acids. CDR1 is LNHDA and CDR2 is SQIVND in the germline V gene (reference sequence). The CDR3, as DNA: TGTGCCAGTAGTGCGGTACTAGCTTACGAGCAGTACTTC. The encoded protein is CASSAVLAYEQYF. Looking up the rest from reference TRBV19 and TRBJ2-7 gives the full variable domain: DGGITQSPKYLFRKEGQNVTLSCEQNLNHDAMYWYRQDPGQGLRLIYYSQIVNDFQKGDIAEGYSVSREKKESFPLTVTSAQKNPTAFYLCASSAVLAYEQYFGPGTRLTVT.

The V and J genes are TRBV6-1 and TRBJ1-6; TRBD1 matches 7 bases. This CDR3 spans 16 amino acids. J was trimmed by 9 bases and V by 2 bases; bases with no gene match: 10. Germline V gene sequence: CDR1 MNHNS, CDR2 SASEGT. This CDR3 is CASSETLTGAGSPLHF. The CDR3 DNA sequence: TGTGCCAGCAGTGAAACTCTTACAGGGGCTGGTTCACCCCTCCACTTT.

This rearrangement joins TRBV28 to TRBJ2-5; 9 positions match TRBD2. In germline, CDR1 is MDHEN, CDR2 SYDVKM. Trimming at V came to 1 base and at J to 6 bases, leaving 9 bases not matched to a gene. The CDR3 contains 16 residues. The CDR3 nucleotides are TGTGCCAGCAGTTTATCTTCTAGCGGGGACCTAAAGACCCAGTACTTC. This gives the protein CASSLSSSGDLKTQYF. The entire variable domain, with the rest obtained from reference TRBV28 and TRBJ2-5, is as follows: DVKVTQSSRYLVKRTGEKVFLECVQDMDHENMFWYRQDPGLGLRLIYFSYDVKMKEKGDIPEGYSVSREKKERFSLILESASTNQTSMYLCASSLSSSGDLKTQYFGPGTRLLVL.

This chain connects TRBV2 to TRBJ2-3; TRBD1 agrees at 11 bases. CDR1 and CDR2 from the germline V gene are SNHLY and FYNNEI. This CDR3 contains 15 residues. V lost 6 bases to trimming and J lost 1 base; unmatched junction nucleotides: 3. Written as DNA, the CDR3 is TGTGCCAGCAGCCTGGGACAGGGGGGCACAGATACGCAGTATTTT. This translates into CASSLGQGGTDTQYF.

The CDR3 region is CASSLVRGSYNSPLHF. The CDR3 nucleotides are TGTGCCAGCAGCTTAGTTAGGGGATCCTATAATTCACCCCTCCACTTT. The chain links TRBV7-8 to TRBJ1-6, with D maybe TRBD1 (5 bases). V dropped 1 base and J dropped 1 base, with 8 bases sitting between them. This CDR3 is 16 amino acids long. Germline assignment: CDR1 SGHVS and CDR2 FQNEAQ.

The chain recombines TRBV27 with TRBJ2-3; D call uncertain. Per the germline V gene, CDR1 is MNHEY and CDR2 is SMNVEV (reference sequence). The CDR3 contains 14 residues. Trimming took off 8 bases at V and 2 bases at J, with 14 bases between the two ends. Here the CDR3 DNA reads TGTGCCAGCGGTCCTAGTAGGTCCACAGATACGCAGTATTTT. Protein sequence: CASGPSRSTDTQYF.

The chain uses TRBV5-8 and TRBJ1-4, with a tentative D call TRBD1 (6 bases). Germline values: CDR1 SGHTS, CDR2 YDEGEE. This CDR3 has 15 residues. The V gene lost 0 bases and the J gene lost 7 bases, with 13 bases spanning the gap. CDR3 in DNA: TGTGCCAGCAGCTTGGGCGGGGGGGCGTTTGAAAAACTGTTTTTT. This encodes CASSLGGGAFEKLFF. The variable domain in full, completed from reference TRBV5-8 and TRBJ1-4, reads EAGVTQSPTHLIKTRGQQATLRCSPISGHTSVYWYQQALGLGLQFLLWYDEGEERNRGNFPPRFSGRQFPNYSSELNVNALELEDSALYLCASSLGGGAFEKLFFGSGTQLSVL.

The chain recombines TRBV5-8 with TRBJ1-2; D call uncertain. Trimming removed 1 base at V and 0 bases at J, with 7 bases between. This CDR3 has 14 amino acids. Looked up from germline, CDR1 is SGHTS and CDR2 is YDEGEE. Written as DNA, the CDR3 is TGTGCCAGCAGCTTGATCGGAACTAACTATGGCTACACCTTC. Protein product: CASSLIGTNYGYTF.

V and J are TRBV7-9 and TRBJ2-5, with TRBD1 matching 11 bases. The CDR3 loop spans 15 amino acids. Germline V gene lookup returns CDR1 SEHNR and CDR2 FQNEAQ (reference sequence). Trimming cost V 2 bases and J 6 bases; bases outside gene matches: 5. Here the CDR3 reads CASSLKGQGEKTQYF. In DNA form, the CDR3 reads TGTGCCAGCAGCTTAAAGGGACAGGGGGAAAAGACCCAGTACTTC.

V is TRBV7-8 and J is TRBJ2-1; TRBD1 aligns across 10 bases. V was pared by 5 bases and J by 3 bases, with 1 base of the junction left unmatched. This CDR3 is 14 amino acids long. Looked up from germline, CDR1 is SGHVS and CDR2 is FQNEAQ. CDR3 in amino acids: CASSRDRGYNEQFF. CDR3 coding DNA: TGTGCCAGCAGCAGGGACAGGGGCTACAATGAGCAGTTCTTC.

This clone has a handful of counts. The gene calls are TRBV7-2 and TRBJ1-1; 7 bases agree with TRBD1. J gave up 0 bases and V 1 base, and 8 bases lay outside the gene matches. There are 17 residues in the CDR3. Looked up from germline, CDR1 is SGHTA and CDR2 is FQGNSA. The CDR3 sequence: CASSLGARQGVNTEAFF. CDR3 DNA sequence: TGTGCCAGCAGCTTAGGGGCCCGGCAGGGGGTGAACACTGAAGCTTTCTTT. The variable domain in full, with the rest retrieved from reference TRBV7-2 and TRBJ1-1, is GAGVSQSPSNKVTEKGKDVELRCDPISGHTALYWYRQSLGQGLEFLIYFQGNSAPDKSGLPSDRFSAERTGGSVSTLTIQRTQQEDSAVYLCASSLGARQGVNTEAFFGQGTRLTVV.

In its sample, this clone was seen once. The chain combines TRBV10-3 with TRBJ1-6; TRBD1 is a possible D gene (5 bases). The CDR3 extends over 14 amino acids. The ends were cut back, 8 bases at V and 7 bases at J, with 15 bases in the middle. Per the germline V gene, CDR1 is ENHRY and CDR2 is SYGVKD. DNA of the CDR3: TGTGCCATCGCCCCGGGACGGACAAATTCACCCCTCCACTTT. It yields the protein CAIAPGRTNSPLHF.